This TCR beta chain was captured in a study of cytomegalovirus exposure and HLA in healthy donors. Study-wide results and caveats: One later analysis reportedly identified an Asian-associated ancestry cluster that showed fewer N-insertions than the approximately 710-donor mean. TRBV6-2, TRBV6-3 and other indistinguishable V segments were excluded. Later work found that TCR association rates differed between HLA loci; DRB1 had the most and HLA-C the fewest.

Comments on this clone: The target antigen is unknown.

The germline V gene encodes CDR1 LNHNV and CDR2 YYDKDF (reference sequence). Deletions cut 0 bases from V and 4 bases from J, with 19 bases between. This CDR3 has 18 residues. The PCR had 60 Vbeta and 13 Jbeta primers. Sequencing used immunoSEQ multiplex PCR; TCRdb keeps in-frame clones, though not all of them. This sample has around 150,000 clones, with about 85% found just once. The V and J genes are TRBV15 and TRBJ1-3, with D uncertain. Sequencing used PBMCs. This TCR derives from a young man in good health and CMV-seropositive. The DNA of the CDR3 is TGTGCCACCAGCAGAGAGGCCATTACCGGGTCCGTGGGAAACACCATATATTTT. Translating gives CATSREAITGSVGNTIYF.